This entry lists 20 T cell receptor beta chains sequenced from one sample in a study of T cell repertoires in cytomegalovirus infection. For these TCRs, the target antigens are not known. One entry per CDR3 protein results from TCRdb running MiXCR on the reads. The sample has about half a million distinct CDR3 sequences; around a third are singletons. Material: cultured PBMCs, obtained from culture after CMV antigen stimulation. These receptors came from a human donor in good health (CMV status not recorded). Some clones in this sample may be carry-over from other donors' samples.

This clonotype was counted at least ten times. The chain couples TRBV7-2 to TRBJ1-2; a weak D match, TRBD1 (5 bases). V was trimmed by 1 base and J by 7 bases, leaving 16 bases between them. CDR3 size: 15 residues. Per germline, CDR1 SGHTA and CDR2 FQGNSA. This CDR3 is CASSLDRGRSSGYTF. As DNA, the CDR3 is TGTGCCAGCAGCTTAGATCGGGGGAGGTCGTCTGGCTACACCTTC.

The chain employs TRBV19 and TRBJ2-2; D possibly matches TRBD1 or TRBD2 (5 bases each). V gave up 7 bases and J gave up 17 bases, with 17 bases separating them. This CDR3 spans 11 amino acids. Germline V CDR1 and CDR2: LNHDA, SQIVND (reference sequence). The CDR3 coding sequence is TGTGCCAGTACCCTGGGACCCCAGACCTTTTTT. It is translated as CASTLGPQTFF.

The CDR3 coding sequence is TGTGCCAGCACCCATTACCCCGCGGGTGAGCAGTTCTTC. It is translated as CASTHYPAGEQFF. The J gene is TRBJ2-1, the V gene TRBV6-2 or TRBV6-3; perhaps TRBD2 as D (5 bases). The V gene's germline CDR1 is MNHEY and CDR2 SVGEGT. CDR3 size: 13 residues. Trimming took 7 bases from V and 9 from J, leaving 16 bases between them.

V and J are TRBV4-1 and TRBJ2-1, with a tentative D call TRBD2 (6 bases). Germline CDR1 reads MGHRA; CDR2 reads YSYEKL. Trimming took off 1 base at V and 1 base at J, with 11 bases between the two ends. CDR3 length equals 16 residues. The CDR3 coding sequence is TGCGCCAGCAGCCAAGCGGCAGCGGGTTCCTACAATGAGCAGTTCTTC. Its protein product is CASSQAAAGSYNEQFF.

The chain is built from TRBV6-1 and TRBJ2-6, with D possibly TRBD2 on 6 matching bases. This CDR3 region has 16 residues. V was pared by 5 bases and J by 0 bases, with 11 bases between. Germline-derived CDR1 and CDR2 are MNHNS and SASEGT. The CDR3 loop reads CASSLGLPSGANVLTF. The DNA of the CDR3 is TGTGCCAGCAGTTTGGGACTGCCCTCTGGGGCCAACGTCCTGACTTTC.

This clonotype was found a few times. The chain carries TRBV5-4 and TRBJ2-7; TRBD2 aligns across 12 bases. This CDR3 comprises 16 residues. V shed 0 bases and J 3 bases; nucleotides not matched to a gene: 4. Per the germline V gene, CDR1 is SGHNT and CDR2 is YYREEE (reference sequence). The CDR3 sequence: CASSLGTSGKLYEQYF. The CDR3 DNA reads as TGTGCCAGCAGCTTGGGGACTAGCGGGAAGCTCTACGAGCAGTACTTC.

CDR3 residues: CASSLRLAPRETQYF. CDR3 DNA: TGTGCCAGCAGCTTGCGGCTAGCTCCGAGAGAGACCCAGTACTTC. The rearrangement uses TRBV5-4 and TRBJ2-5; D is possibly TRBD2 (5 bases). The CDR3 spans 15 residues. The germline V and J ends were trimmed by 1 base and 4 bases, with 14 bases remaining between them. The germline V gene has CDR1 SGHNT and CDR2 YYREEE (reference sequence).

Remarks on this clonotype: It may be a read error: a sequence one base away is much more abundant. The chain recombines TRBV18 with TRBJ2-7; TRBD1 is a possible D gene (6 bases). This CDR3 spans 15 amino acids. Per the germline V gene, CDR1 is KGHSH and CDR2 is LQKENI. V lost 0 bases and J 4 bases, leaving 13 bases between the germline ends. As DNA, the CDR3 is TGTGCCAGCTCACCACCGAAGGGGGTAGCGTACGAGCAGTACTTC. It translates to CASSPPKGVAYEQYF. The whole variable domain, remainder taken from reference TRBV18 and TRBJ2-7, is NAGVMQNPRHLVRRRGQEARLRCSPMKGHSHVYWYRQLPEEGLKFMVYLQKENIIDESGMPKERFSAEFPKEGPSILRIQQVVRGDSAAYFCASSPPKGVAYEQYFGPGTRLTVT.

This clonotype was found a few times. V and J are TRBV7-7 and TRBJ2-3; unclear D gene. The CDR3 is 15 residues long. V shed 8 bases and J shed 2 bases, with 17 bases lying between them. The V gene's germline CDR1 is SSHAT and CDR2 FNYEAQ (reference sequence). CDR3 loop: CASERSGGPTDTQYF. In DNA form, the CDR3 reads TGTGCCAGCGAGCGTTCCGGCGGACCCACAGATACGCAGTATTTT.

This clonotype was seen at least ten times. The V gene is TRBV7-2, the J gene TRBJ1-3; D remains ambiguous. Germline CDR1 and CDR2: SGHTA and FQGNSA. The CDR3 extends over 13 amino acids. V lost 5 bases to trimming and J lost 2 bases, with 7 bases between them. Written as DNA, the CDR3 is TGTGCCAGCAGCCTCAACACTGGAAACACCATATATTTT. It encodes CASSLNTGNTIYF.

The rearrangement links TRBV12-3 or TRBV12-4 to TRBJ2-7, with 11 bases lining up with TRBD2. J was trimmed by 0 bases and V by 3 bases; bases with no gene match: 7. The CDR3 contains 17 residues. The CDR3 DNA sequence: TGTGCCAGCAGTTTCGGGGATAGCGGGAGGGACTCCTACGAGCAGTACTTC. Its protein product is CASSFGDSGRDSYEQYF.

This clonotype was picked up many times. V gene TRBV6-2 or TRBV6-3 combines with J gene TRBJ1-5, with 9 bases aligning to TRBD1. Germline-derived CDR1 and CDR2 are MNHEY and SVGEGT. The V segment lost 2 bases and the J segment 0 bases; nucleotides outside the gene matches: 11. The length of the CDR3 is 19 residues. The CDR3 region has the DNA TGTGCCAGCAGTTACAGAGGGACAGGGCGATCCTATAGCAATCAGCCCCAGCATTTT. Translating it yields CASSYRGTGRSYSNQPQHF.

The chain has TRBV4-1 and TRBJ2-1, with D tentatively TRBD2 (6 bases). Germline lookup yields CDR1 MGHRA and CDR2 YSYEKL. The V gene lost 0 bases and the J gene lost 8 bases, with 11 bases spanning the gap. This CDR3 contains 14 residues. The CDR3 region is CASSQEGGFDEQFF. The CDR3 DNA is TGCGCCAGCAGCCAAGAGGGGGGTTTCGATGAGCAGTTCTTC.

This chain uses TRBV12-3 or TRBV12-4 with TRBJ2-2, with a possible D match to TRBD1 (7 bases). V lost 5 bases and J lost 3, with 10 bases in between. This CDR3 comprises 14 residues. In DNA, the CDR3 is TGTGCCAGCAGTGCGGGACAGTACACCGGGGAGCTGTTTTTT. It is translated as CASSAGQYTGELFF.

This clonotype was seen a handful of times. The rearrangement joins TRBV28 to TRBJ1-5; TRBD1 aligns across 7 bases. CDR3 length: 16 residues. V was pared by 2 bases and J by 3 bases, with 7 bases of the junction left unmatched. Per germline, CDR1 MDHEN and CDR2 SYDVKM. In DNA form, the CDR3 reads TGTGCCAGCAGTTTAAGGCAGGGGGGGAACAATCAGCCCCAGCATTTT. Its protein product is CASSLRQGGNNQPQHF.

The genes are TRBV6-6 and TRBJ1-4; 7 nucleotides agree with TRBD1. Germline values: CDR1 MNHNY, CDR2 SVGAGI (reference sequence). The CDR3 spans 17 residues. The V and J ends lost 4 bases and 5 bases, in that order; junction bases with no gene match: 13. The CDR3 loop reads CASSSLQPAGGNEKLFF. In DNA form, the CDR3 reads TGTGCCAGCAGTTCCCTCCAACCGGCAGGGGGGAATGAAAAACTGTTTTTT.

The rearrangement links TRBV7-6 to TRBJ1-4; 8 bases map to TRBD1. CDR1 and CDR2 from the germline V gene are SGHVS and FNYEAQ. The V and J ends lost 6 bases and 8 bases, in that order; junction bases with no gene match: 8. This CDR3 is built from 14 residues. The CDR3 loop reads CASSLGQGAEKLFF. CDR3 in DNA: TGTGCCAGCAGTCTCGGACAGGGAGCCGAAAAACTGTTTTTT.

This chain uses TRBV5-6 with TRBJ2-3; unclear D gene. Germline CDR1 reads SGHDT; CDR2 reads YYEEEE. V was pared by 0 bases and J by 10 bases, with 15 bases between. The CDR3 is made up of 14 amino acids. CDR3 sequence (DNA): TGTGCCAGCAGCTTGGGACTTCTGGGATCGGCGCAGTATTTT. Its protein product is CASSLGLLGSAQYF.

This clonotype was recorded a few times. This chain connects TRBV7-9 to TRBJ2-3; 10 nucleotides line up with TRBD2. In germline, CDR1 is SEHNR, CDR2 FQNEAQ (reference sequence). CDR3 length equals 17 residues. J lost 7 bases, V lost 9 bases, and 19 bases had no gene match. The CDR3 protein is CASRPSSSSGSANTQYF. The CDR3 nucleotides are TGTGCCAGTCGCCCATCCTCCTCTAGCGGGAGCGCTAATACGCAGTATTTT.

The chain links TRBV20-1 to TRBJ2-3; 9 positions match TRBD2. CDR1 is DFQATT, CDR2 SNEGSKA, per germline (reference sequence). After removal of 3 bases from V and 4 bases from J, the junction contained 5 bases not matched to a gene. This CDR3 has 14 amino acids. CDR3 in amino acids: CSASDASGADTQYF. The CDR3 DNA sequence: TGCAGTGCTAGTGACGCTAGCGGGGCAGATACGCAGTATTTT.